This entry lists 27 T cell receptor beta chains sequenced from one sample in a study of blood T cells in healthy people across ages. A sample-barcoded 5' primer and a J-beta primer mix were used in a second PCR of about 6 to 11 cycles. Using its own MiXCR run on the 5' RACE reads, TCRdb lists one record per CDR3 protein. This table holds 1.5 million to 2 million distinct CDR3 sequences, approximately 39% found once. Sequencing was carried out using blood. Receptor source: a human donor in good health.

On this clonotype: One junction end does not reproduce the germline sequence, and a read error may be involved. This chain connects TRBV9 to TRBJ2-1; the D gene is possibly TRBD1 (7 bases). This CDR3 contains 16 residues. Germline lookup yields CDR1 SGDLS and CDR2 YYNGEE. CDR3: CVSSVDPGGTYNEQFF. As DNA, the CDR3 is TGTGTCAGCAGCGTAGACCCAGGGGGGACGTACAATGAGCAGTTCTTC.

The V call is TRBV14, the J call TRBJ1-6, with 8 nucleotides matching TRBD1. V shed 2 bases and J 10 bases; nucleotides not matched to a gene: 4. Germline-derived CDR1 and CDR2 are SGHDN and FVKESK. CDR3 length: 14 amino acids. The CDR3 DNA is TGTGCCAGCAGCCAAAGGACAGGGCTGTCACCCCTCCACTTT. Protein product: CASSQRTGLSPLHF.

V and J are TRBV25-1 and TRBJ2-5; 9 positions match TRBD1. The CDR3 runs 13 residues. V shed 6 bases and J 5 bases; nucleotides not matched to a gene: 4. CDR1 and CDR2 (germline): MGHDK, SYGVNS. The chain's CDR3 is CASRKTGGETQYF. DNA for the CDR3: TGTGCCAGCAGGAAAACAGGGGGCGAGACCCAGTACTTC.

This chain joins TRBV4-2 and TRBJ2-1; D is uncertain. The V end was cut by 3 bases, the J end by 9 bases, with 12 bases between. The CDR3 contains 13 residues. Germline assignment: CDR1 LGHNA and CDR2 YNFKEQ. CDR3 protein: CASSQIEFGEQFF. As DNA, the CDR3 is TGTGCCAGCAGCCAGATAGAGTTTGGTGAGCAGTTCTTC.

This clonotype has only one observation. The CDR3 loop is CASSQDWRQGFYNEQFF. DNA of the CDR3: TGCGCCAGCAGCCAAGATTGGCGACAGGGATTCTACAATGAGCAGTTCTTC. The chain employs TRBV4-3 and TRBJ2-1; TRBD1 aligns across 7 bases. The V segment lost 0 bases and the J segment 3 bases; nucleotides outside the gene matches: 8. The CDR3 covers 17 residues. Germline V CDR1 and CDR2: LGHNA, YSLEER.

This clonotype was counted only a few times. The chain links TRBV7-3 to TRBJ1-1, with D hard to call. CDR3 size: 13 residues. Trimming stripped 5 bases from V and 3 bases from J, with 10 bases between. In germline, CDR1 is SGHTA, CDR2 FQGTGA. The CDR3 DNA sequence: TGTGCCAGCAGCCAAACCCCCTACACTGAAGCTTTCTTT. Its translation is CASSQTPYTEAFF.

CDR3 protein: CASSESGEDYGYTF. CDR3 DNA sequence: TGTGCCAGCAGTGAATCAGGAGAGGACTATGGCTACACCTTC. The chain couples TRBV2 to TRBJ1-2; D remains ambiguous. The ends were cut back, 2 bases at V and 3 bases at J, with 10 bases in the middle. The CDR3 has 14 amino acids. Germline V gene lookup returns CDR1 SNHLY and CDR2 FYNNEI.

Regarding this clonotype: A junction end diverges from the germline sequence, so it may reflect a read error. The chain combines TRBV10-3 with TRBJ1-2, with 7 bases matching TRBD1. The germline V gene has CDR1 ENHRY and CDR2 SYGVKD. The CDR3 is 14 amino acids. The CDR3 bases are TGTGCCATCAGTGAGATTGACAGGGACTATGGCTGCACCTTC. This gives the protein CAISEIDRDYGCTF.

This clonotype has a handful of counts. In nucleotides, the CDR3 is TGCGCCAGCAGTCAGGACAGGGCAGGCCACGAGCAGTACTTC. The encoded protein is CASSQDRAGHEQYF. The chain uses TRBV5-1 and TRBJ2-7; 8 nucleotides line up with TRBD1. The J segment lost 5 bases and the V segment lost 5 bases, leaving 9 bases of the junction unmatched. The CDR3 length is 14 residues. Per germline, CDR1 SGHRS and CDR2 YFSETQ.

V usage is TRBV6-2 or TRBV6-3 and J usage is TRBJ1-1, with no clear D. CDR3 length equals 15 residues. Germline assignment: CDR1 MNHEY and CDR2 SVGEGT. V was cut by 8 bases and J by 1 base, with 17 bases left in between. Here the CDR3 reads CASSQLVTRNTEAFF. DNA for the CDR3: TGTGCCAGCTCTCAGCTCGTCACCCGGAACACTGAAGCTTTCTTT.

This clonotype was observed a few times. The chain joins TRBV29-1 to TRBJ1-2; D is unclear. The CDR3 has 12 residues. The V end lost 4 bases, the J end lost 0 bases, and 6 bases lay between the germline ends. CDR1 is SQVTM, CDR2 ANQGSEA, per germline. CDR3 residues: CSVVLPNYGYTF. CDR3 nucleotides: TGCAGCGTTGTTCTGCCTAACTATGGCTACACCTTC.

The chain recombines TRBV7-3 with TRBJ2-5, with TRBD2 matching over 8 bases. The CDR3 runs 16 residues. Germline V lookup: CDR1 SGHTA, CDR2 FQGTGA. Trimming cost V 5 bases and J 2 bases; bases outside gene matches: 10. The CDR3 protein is CASSPGRLAGQETQYF. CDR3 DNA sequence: TGTGCCAGCAGCCCTGGGAGGCTAGCGGGTCAAGAGACCCAGTACTTC.

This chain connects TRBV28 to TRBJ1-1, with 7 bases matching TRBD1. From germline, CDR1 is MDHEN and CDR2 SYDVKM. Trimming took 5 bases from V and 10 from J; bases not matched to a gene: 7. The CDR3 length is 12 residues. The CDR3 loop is CASSATGQGAFF. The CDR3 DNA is TGTGCCAGCAGTGCGACAGGGCAGGGAGCTTTCTTT.

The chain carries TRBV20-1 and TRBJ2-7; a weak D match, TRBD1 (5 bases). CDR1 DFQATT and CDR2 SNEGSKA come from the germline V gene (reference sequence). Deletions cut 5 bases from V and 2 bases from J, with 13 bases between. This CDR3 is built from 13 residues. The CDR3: CSALRGQTYEQYF. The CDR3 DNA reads TGCAGTGCTCTCCGTGGACAAACCTACGAGCAGTACTTC.

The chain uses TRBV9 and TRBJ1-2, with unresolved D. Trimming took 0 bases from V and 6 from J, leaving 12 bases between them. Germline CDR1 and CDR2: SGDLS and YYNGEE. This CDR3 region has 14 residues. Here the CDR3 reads CASSVGVSGNGYTF. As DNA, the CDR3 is TGTGCCAGCAGCGTAGGGGTCTCGGGGAATGGCTACACCTTC. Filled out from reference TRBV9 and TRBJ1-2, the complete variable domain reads DSGVTQTPKHLITATGQRVTLRCSPRSGDLSVYWYQQSLDQGLQFLIQYYNGEERAKGNILERFSAQQFPDLHSELNLSSLELGDSALYFCASSVGVSGNGYTFGSGTRLTVV.

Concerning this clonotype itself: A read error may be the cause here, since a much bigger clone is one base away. As DNA, the CDR3 is TGTACCAGCAGCATAGGCGGGAATGAGCAGTTCTTC. Translating it yields CTSSIGGNEQFF. The genes are TRBV9 and TRBJ2-1, with a weak D call TRBD2 (5 bases). The CDR3 length is 12 residues. CDR1 and CDR2 from the germline V gene are SGDLS and YYNGEE.

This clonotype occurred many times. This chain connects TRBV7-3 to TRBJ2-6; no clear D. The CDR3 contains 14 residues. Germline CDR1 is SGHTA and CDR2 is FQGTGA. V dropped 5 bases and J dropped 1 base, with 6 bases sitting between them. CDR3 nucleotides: TGTGCCAGCAGCCCGATGTCTGGGGCCAACGTCCTGACTTTC. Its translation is CASSPMSGANVLTF.

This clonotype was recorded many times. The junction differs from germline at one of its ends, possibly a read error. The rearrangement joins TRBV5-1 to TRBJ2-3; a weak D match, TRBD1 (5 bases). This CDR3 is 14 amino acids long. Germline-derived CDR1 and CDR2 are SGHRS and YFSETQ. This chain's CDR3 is CASSLDSSTDTQYF. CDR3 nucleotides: TGTGCCAGCAGCTTAGACAGTAGCACAGATACGCAGTATTTT.

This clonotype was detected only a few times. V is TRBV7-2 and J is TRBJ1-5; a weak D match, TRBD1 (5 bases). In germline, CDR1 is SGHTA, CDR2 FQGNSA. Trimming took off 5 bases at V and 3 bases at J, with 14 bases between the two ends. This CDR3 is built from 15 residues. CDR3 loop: CASSPRDGYNQPQHF. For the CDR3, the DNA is TGTGCCAGCAGCCCCCGGGACGGCTACAATCAGCCCCAGCATTTT.

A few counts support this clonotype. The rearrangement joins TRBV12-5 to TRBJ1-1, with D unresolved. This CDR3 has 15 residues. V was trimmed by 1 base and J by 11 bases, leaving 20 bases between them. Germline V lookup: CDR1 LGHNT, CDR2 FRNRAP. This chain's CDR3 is CASGLDMTYPNQAFF. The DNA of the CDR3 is TGTGCTAGTGGTTTGGACATGACGTACCCCAACCAGGCTTTCTTT.

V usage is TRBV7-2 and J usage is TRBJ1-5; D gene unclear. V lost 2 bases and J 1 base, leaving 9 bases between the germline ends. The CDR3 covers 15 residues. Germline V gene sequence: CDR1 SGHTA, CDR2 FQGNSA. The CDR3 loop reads CASSLSALSNQPQHF. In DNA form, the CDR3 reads TGTGCCAGCAGCTTAAGCGCGCTGAGCAATCAGCCCCAGCATTTT.

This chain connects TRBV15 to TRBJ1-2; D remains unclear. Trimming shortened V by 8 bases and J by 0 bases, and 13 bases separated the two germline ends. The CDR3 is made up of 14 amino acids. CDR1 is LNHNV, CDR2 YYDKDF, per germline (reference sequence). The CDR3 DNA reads TGTGCCACCTCAGCGGCGCGGACTAACTATGGCTACACCTTC. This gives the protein CATSAARTNYGYTF.

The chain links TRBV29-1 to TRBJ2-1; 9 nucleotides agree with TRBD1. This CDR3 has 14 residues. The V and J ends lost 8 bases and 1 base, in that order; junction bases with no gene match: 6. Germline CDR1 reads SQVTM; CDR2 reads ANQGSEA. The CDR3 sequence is CSLGQGISYNEQFF. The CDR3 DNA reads TGCAGCTTGGGACAGGGAATATCCTACAATGAGCAGTTCTTC.

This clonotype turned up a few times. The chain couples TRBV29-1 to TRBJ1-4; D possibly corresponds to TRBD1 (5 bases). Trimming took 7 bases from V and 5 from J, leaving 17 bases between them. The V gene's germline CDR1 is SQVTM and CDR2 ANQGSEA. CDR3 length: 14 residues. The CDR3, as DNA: TGCAGCGCAAGAAAAGACAGCTCGAATGAAAAACTGTTTTTT. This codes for CSARKDSSNEKLFF.

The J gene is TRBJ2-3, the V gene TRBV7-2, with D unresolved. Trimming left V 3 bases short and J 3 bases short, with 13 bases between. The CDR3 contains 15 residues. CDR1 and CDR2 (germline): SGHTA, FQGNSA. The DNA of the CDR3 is TGTGCCAGCAGCTTTATTGCGGAATCGACAGATACGCAGTATTTT. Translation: CASSFIAESTDTQYF.

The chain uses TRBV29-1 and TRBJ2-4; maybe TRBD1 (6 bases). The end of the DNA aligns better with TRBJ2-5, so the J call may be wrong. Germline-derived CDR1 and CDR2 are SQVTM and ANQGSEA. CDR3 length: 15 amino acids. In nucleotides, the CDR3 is TGCAGCGTTGGCCTTGCGACAGGTTGGGGGGAGACCCAGTACTTC. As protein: CSVGLATGWGETQYF.

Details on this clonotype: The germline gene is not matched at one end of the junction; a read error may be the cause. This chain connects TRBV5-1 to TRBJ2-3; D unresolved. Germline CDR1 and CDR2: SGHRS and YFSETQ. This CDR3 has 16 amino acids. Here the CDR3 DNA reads TGCGCCAGCAGCTTGAACTACCTGCGGCCCACAGATACGCAGGATTTT. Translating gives CASSLNYLRPTDTQDF.